This TCR beta chain appears in the sequencing data of a study of identical twins. TCRdb independently ran MiXCR on the 5' RACE reads; one entry per CDR3 protein. The sample lists approximately 490,000 distinct CDR3 sequences, around 20% occurring once. V was shortened by 2 bases and J by 1 base, with 18 bases between the two germline ends. The CDR3 is 17 residues long. The germline V gene encodes CDR1 ENHRY and CDR2 SYGVKD. These data are also associated with another study on yellow fever vaccine responses in identical twins.

Sample: CD4+ T cells sorted from blood. The J gene is TRBJ2-7, the V gene TRBV10-3; D is unclear. This receptor was identified in a woman between 18 and 30 years old in good health. CDR3 in DNA: TGTGCCATCAGTGAGCGTCAGGCCGAGGTTCATTCCTACGAGCAGTACTTC. Translation gives CAISERQAEVHSYEQYF.